These 8 T cell receptor beta chains were sequenced from one sample in a study of blood T cells in healthy people across ages. Combining a sample-barcoded 5' primer with a J-beta primer mix, a second PCR ran for 7 to 11 cycles. TCRdb analysed the 5' RACE reads with MiXCR anew, one entry per CDR3 protein. The data contain 1.5 million to 2 million distinct CDR3 sequences, 49% of them singletons. Input material: blood. These receptors were obtained from a woman in her 40s in good health.

J is TRBJ1-2 and V is TRBV6-6; tentative D call: TRBD1 (5 bases). Germline V gene lookup returns CDR1 MNHNY and CDR2 SVGAGI (reference sequence). This CDR3 is 16 amino acids long. V shed 10 bases and J shed 1 base, with 22 bases lying between them. CDR3 DNA: TGTGCCACTAAGGGGACGGGGGGGTTGGGTAACTATGGCTACACCTTC. The encoded protein is CATKGTGGLGNYGYTF.

This chain joins TRBV9 and TRBJ2-7; D perhaps matches TRBD2 (6 bases). Trimming took off 2 bases at V and 4 bases at J, with 13 bases between the two ends. CDR1 SGDLS and CDR2 YYNGEE come from the germline V gene. CDR3 length: 14 residues. CDR3 sequence: CASSVGVEGYEQYF. The CDR3 coding sequence is TGTGCCAGCAGCGTCGGGGTGGAGGGATACGAGCAGTACTTC.

This chain connects TRBV7-2 to TRBJ2-1; 11 bases line up with TRBD2. The V and J ends lost 2 bases and 8 bases, in that order; junction bases with no gene match: 8. This CDR3 comprises 16 residues. Germline V lookup: CDR1 SGHTA, CDR2 FQGNSA. CDR3 loop: CASSLPISGGAYEQFF. DNA for the CDR3: TGTGCCAGCAGCTTACCTATTAGCGGGGGGGCATATGAGCAGTTCTTC.

The rearrangement joins TRBV6-5 to TRBJ1-1; D is possibly TRBD1 (5 bases). V was clipped by 7 bases and J by 0 bases, with 9 bases between them. This CDR3 is 13 amino acids long. Germline V gene data show CDR1 as MNHEY and CDR2 as SVGAGI. CDR3 protein: CASMLQVNTEAFF. In nucleotides, the CDR3 is TGTGCCAGCATGTTACAGGTGAACACTGAAGCTTTCTTT.

This clonotype was recorded only once. At one end the junction does not follow the germline gene, possibly because of a read error. CDR3 sequence: CASSSQTGSVLPGANVLTF. The DNA for the CDR3 is TGTGCCAGTAGCTCTCAGACAGGGAGCGTGCTTCCTGGGGCCAACGTCCTGACTTTC. This chain uses TRBV7-2 with TRBJ2-6; 7 bases are a match to TRBD1. The CDR3 sequence is 19 residues long. Germline values: CDR1 SGHTA, CDR2 FQGNSA.

The chain employs TRBV4-3 and TRBJ2-1; D gene unclear. V was trimmed by 0 bases and J by 6 bases, leaving 9 bases between them. Per germline, CDR1 LGHNA and CDR2 YSLEER. The CDR3 has 14 amino acids. CDR3 in DNA: TGCGCCAGCAGCCAAGATGGGTTCTCCAATGAGCAGTTCTTC. Translated, it gives CASSQDGFSNEQFF.

The chain is built from TRBV5-1 and TRBJ2-3; 16 nucleotides line up with TRBD2. The V and J ends lost 3 bases and 1 base, in that order; junction bases with no gene match: 11. Germline lookup yields CDR1 SGHRS and CDR2 YFSETQ. The CDR3 runs to 20 residues. The CDR3, as DNA: TGCGCCAGCAGCTCGACGCCGGGGACTAGCGGGGGGGAAGGCACAGATACGCAGTATTTT. This sequence encodes CASSSTPGTSGGEGTDTQYF.

The chain is built from TRBV20-1 and TRBJ1-4, with 9 nucleotides matching TRBD1. This CDR3 has 14 residues. Germline V gene sequence: CDR1 DFQATT, CDR2 SNEGSKA (reference sequence). Unmatched junction bases numbered 4, after V lost 3 bases and J lost 5 bases. The CDR3, as DNA: TGCAGTGCTAGCTCCGGGACAGGGAATGAAAAACTGTTTTTT. It codes for CSASSGTGNEKLFF.